This TCR beta chain was recovered during a study of early T cells in non-severe SARS-CoV-2 infection. Each single cDNA molecule received a unique molecular identifier. TCRdb re-called the 5' RACE reads through MiXCR, storing one row per CDR3 protein. The sample has tens of thousands of distinct CDR3 sequences, 10% seen once. V was trimmed by 5 bases and J by 2 bases, leaving 16 bases between them. The length of the CDR3 is 15 residues. The V gene's germline CDR1 is MNHEY and CDR2 SVGEGT. A remark on this clonotype: Its cognate antigen is unknown.

Study outcomes and limitations: The study's VDJdb matching favored anti-spike CD8 responses and missed private and CD4 specificities.

The chain uses TRBV6-2 or TRBV6-3 and TRBJ2-7; tentative D call: TRBD2 (5 bases). Sequences were derived from whole blood, sampled at baseline. This TCR was recovered from an adult who was a healthcare worker with PCR-confirmed SARS-CoV-2 infection or an uninfected control (not recorded which). The CDR3 is CASSPTTVEPYEQYF. The CDR3 DNA reads TGTGCCAGCAGTCCGACTACCGTAGAGCCCTACGAGCAGTACTTC.